This paragraph reports one TCR beta chain. Its antigen is unknown. This sample stems from a study of CXCR3-negative and CXCR3-positive naive CD8 T cells. Overall study results and limits: CD5 surface expression was similar among naive subsets, and TCR strength was estimated by inference from TRB CDR3 properties. For naive cells, CXCR3-negative and CXCR3-positive subsets had similar TRBV-TRBJ usage; for memory cells, usage differed. Sequencing showed both naive subsets with comparably high diversity, and memory CD8+ cells much lower. When CXCR3-positive naive cells were set against CXCR3-negative naive cells, the former had more hydrophobic TRB CDR3s.

CD45RO-CCR7+CD27+CD95- defined naive CD8+ T cells. Carrying UMI labels, the TRB cDNA libraries were prepared through 5' RACE. TCRdb re-analyzed the 5' RACE reads; it lists each CDR3 protein once, without DNA. This sample's clone table lists 120,000 to 150,000 distinct CDR3 sequences. Germline V gene lookup returns CDR1 SGHTA and CDR2 FQGNSA. CDR3 length: 13 residues. Sample: naive CXCR3+ CD8+ T cells from blood. Subset given: CD45RO-CCR7+CD27+CD95- naive CD8+ T cells expressing CXCR3 (TNR3+). The TCR comes from a human donor in good health. Some clones in this sample may be carry-over from other donors' samples. The chain joins TRBV7-2 to TRBJ1-1. CDR3 region: CASSQLGLPEAFF.